These 9 T cell receptor beta chains share one sample of origin, sequenced in a study of cytomegalovirus exposure and HLA in healthy donors. Researchers ran the PCR with 60 Vbeta and 13 Jbeta primers. Profiled with immunoSEQ multiplex PCR; TCRdb holds only in-frame clones, not every one. Here the sample spans 150,000 to 200,000 clones, approximately 83% being singletons. The sequenced sample consisted of PBMCs. These receptors all stem from a man between 18 and 35 years old in good health and CMV-seropositive.

The chain links TRBV7-9 to TRBJ2-3; D not certain. V shed 1 base and J shed 3 bases, with 8 bases lying between them. The CDR3 is 14 residues long. The germline gives CDR1 SEHNR, CDR2 FQNEAQ (reference sequence). DNA for the CDR3: TGTGCCAGCAGCTTAGGGGCGCGTACAGATACGCAGTATTTT. Translation: CASSLGARTDTQYF. Drawing the rest from reference TRBV7-9 and TRBJ2-3, the complete variable domain is DTGVSQNPRHKITKRGQNVTFRCDPISEHNRLYWYRQTLGQGPEFLTYFQNEAQLEKSRLLSDRFSAERPKGSFSTLEIQRTEQGDSAMYLCASSLGARTDTQYFGPGTRLTVL.

This clone was detected once. CDR3: CASSESGQGVKYEQYF. The CDR3 bases are TGTGCCAGCAGTGAATCAGGGCAGGGGGTGAAGTACGAGCAGTACTTC. The chain combines TRBV25-1 with TRBJ2-7; 7 nucleotides agree with TRBD1. There are 16 residues in the CDR3. The V and J ends lost 1 base and 4 bases, in that order; junction bases with no gene match: 10. The germline gives CDR1 MGHDK, CDR2 SYGVNS.

On this clone: Compared with germline, one end of the junction differs, possibly owing to a read error. V and J are TRBV7-9 and TRBJ1-2; TRBD1 is a possible D gene (5 bases). Per the germline V gene, CDR1 is SEHNR and CDR2 is FQNEAQ (reference sequence). The CDR3 runs to 13 residues. The CDR3 reads CSSSLDSSYGYTF. The CDR3 coding sequence is TGTTCCAGCAGCTTAGACAGCAGCTATGGCTACACCTTC. Full variable domain (missing parts from reference TRBV7-9 and TRBJ1-2): DTGVSQNPRHKITKRGQNVTFRCDPISEHNRLYWYRQTLGQGPEFLTYFQNEAQLEKSRLLSDRFSAERPKGSFSTLEIQRTEQGDSAMYLCSSSLDSSYGYTFGSGTRLTVV.

V is TRBV2 and J is TRBJ2-6; TRBD1 matches at 8 bases. This CDR3 region has 18 residues. Germline V lookup: CDR1 SNHLY, CDR2 FYNNEI. The trim removed 6 bases at V and 0 bases at J, leaving 10 bases unmatched. The chain's CDR3 is CASSGARDRFSGANVLTF. In DNA, the CDR3 is TGTGCCAGCAGCGGGGCCCGGGACAGGTTCTCTGGGGCCAACGTCCTGACTTTC.

This clone was found once. The V and J genes are TRBV6-5 and TRBJ2-1; 7 nucleotides match TRBD1. The CDR3 length is 14 residues. Unmatched junction bases numbered 2, after V lost 1 base and J lost 5 bases. CDR1 MNHEY and CDR2 SVGAGI come from the germline V gene. The chain's CDR3 is CASSYWDRHNEQFF. CDR3 DNA sequence: TGTGCCAGCAGTTACTGGGACAGACACAATGAGCAGTTCTTC.

This chain joins TRBV2 and TRBJ2-5; a possible D gene is TRBD2 (6 bases). Between the trimmed V and J ends, which lost 3 bases and 7 bases, there was a span of 15 bases. The CDR3 is 14 amino acids. Germline-derived CDR1 and CDR2 are SNHLY and FYNNEI. CDR3 residues: CASSDGLPTGTQYF. The CDR3 DNA reads as TGTGCCAGCAGTGATGGACTACCGACGGGGACCCAGTACTTC.

This clone was counted once. This chain connects TRBV29-1 to TRBJ2-3, with 8 bases fitting TRBD1. Trimming removed 6 bases from V and 1 base from J; junction bases left unmatched: 9. This CDR3 has 15 residues. Looked up from germline, CDR1 is SQVTM and CDR2 is ANQGSEA. The CDR3 is CSVIDRGERTDTQYF. Written as DNA, the CDR3 is TGCAGCGTCATAGACAGGGGAGAACGCACAGATACGCAGTATTTT.

V usage is TRBV6-5 and J usage is TRBJ2-3, with D possibly being TRBD2 (5 bases). V gave up 2 bases and J gave up 4 bases, with 10 bases separating them. The CDR3 extends over 14 amino acids. Germline V CDR1 and CDR2: MNHEY, SVGAGI. The CDR3 DNA sequence: TGTGCCAGCAGTTACGGGCTAGCTGCAGATACGCAGTATTTT. This translates into CASSYGLAADTQYF.

The genes are TRBV2 and TRBJ2-5; 16 positions agree with TRBD2. This CDR3 is 13 amino acids long. Germline CDR1 is SNHLY and CDR2 is FYNNEI. Trimming took 7 bases from V and 12 from J; bases not matched to a gene: 5. The CDR3 loop is CASKGLAGGPEYF. Here the CDR3 DNA reads TGTGCCAGCAAGGGACTAGCGGGGGGGCCGGAGTACTTC.